This T cell receptor beta chain comes out of a study of shared clonotypes between healthy human individuals. CD45RO negativity and positive selection for CCR7 defined naive CD8 cells, a population that excluded terminally differentiated effector memory CD45RA+ cells. Study results and limitations: Larger richness was generally estimated for naive than memory subsets. Clonotype sharing across several donors was observed for 4% to 5.5% of naive CD4 clonotypes.

Worth noting for this clone: The antigen remains unidentified.

Sorted subsets were amplified in replicate PCRs using about 210 ng DNA, some 31,000 T cell genomes. Assay: immunoSEQ multiplex PCR; the TCRdb copy retains only in-frame clones and omits some. The sample contains more than 2 million clones, 93% of which appear only once. This CDR3 comprises 15 residues. Germline assignment: CDR1 MRHNA and CDR2 SNTAGT. With 2 bases clipped from V and 9 bases from J, the junction kept 7 bases outside the gene matches. The chain has TRBV6-4 and TRBJ2-7; TRBD2 agrees at 13 bases. The sequenced sample consisted of naive CD8+ T cells from PBMCs. The origin of this receptor is a man aged 18 to 30 in good health. Some clones in this sample may be carry-over from other donors' samples. As DNA, the CDR3 is TGTGCCAGCAGTGACCGTGGACTAGCGGGAGAGATGCAGTACTTC. The encoded protein is CASSDRGLAGEMQYF.